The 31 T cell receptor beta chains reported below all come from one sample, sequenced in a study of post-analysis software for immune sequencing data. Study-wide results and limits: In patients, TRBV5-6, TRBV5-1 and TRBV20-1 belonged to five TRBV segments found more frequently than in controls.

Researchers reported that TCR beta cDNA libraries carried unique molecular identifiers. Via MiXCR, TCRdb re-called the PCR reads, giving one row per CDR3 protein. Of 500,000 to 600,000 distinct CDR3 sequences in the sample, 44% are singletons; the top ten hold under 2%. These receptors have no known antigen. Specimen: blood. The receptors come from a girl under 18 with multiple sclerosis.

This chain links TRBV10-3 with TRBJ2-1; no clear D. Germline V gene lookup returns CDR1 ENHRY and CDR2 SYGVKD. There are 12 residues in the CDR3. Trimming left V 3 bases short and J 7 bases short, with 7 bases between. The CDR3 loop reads CAISDVGNEQFF. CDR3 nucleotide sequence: TGTGCCATCAGTGATGTTGGAAATGAGCAGTTCTTC.

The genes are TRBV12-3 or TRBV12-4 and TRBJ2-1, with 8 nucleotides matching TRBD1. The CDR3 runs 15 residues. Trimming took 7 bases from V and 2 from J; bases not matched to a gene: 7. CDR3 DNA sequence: TGTGCCAGCACCATTGGACAGGGTACCTACAATGAGCAGTTCTTC. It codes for CASTIGQGTYNEQFF.

CDR3 sequence: CASGTREYYNEQFF. CDR3 nucleotides: TGTGCCAGCGGGACGCGGGAGTACTACAATGAGCAGTTCTTC. The J gene is TRBJ2-1, the V gene TRBV12-3 or TRBV12-4, with 7 bases that match TRBD2. The CDR3 is made up of 14 amino acids. V gave up 8 bases and J gave up 3 bases; unmatched junction bases: 7.

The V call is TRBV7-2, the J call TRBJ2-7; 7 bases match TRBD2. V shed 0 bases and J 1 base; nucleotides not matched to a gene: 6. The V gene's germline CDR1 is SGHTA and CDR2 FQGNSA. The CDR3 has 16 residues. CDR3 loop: CASSLARGSGSYEQYF. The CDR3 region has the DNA TGTGCCAGCAGCTTAGCGCGGGGGAGTGGATCCTACGAGCAGTACTTC.

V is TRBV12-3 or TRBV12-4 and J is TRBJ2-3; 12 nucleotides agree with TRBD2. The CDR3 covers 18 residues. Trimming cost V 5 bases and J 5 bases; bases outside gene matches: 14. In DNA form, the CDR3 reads TGTGCCAGCAGTCCTCGGACTAGCGGGGACCCGGGGGGAGATACGCAGTATTTT. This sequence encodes CASSPRTSGDPGGDTQYF.

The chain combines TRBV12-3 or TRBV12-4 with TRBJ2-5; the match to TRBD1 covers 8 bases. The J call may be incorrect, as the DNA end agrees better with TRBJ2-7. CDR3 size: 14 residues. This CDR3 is CASSGDRSRDEQYF. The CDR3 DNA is TGTGCCAGCAGTGGGGACAGGTCGCGGGACGAGCAGTACTTC.

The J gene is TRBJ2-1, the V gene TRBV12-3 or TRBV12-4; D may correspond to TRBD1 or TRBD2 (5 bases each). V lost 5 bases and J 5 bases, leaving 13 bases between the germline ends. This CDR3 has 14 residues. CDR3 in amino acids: CASSPDSSDNEQFF. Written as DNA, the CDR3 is TGTGCCAGCAGTCCCGACAGTAGCGACAATGAGCAGTTCTTC.

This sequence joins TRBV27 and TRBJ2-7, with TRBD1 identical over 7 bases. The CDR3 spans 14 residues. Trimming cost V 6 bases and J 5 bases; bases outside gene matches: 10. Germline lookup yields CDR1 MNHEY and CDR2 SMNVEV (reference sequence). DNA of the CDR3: TGTGCCAGCAGCCCGGGACAGCGCACCGACGAGCAGTACTTC. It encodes CASSPGQRTDEQYF.

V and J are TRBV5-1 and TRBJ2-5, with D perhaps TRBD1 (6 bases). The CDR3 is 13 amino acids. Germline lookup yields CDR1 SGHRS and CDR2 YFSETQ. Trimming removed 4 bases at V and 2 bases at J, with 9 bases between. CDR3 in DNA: TGCGCCAGCAGCCGGGACATACAAGAGACCCAGTACTTC. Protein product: CASSRDIQETQYF.

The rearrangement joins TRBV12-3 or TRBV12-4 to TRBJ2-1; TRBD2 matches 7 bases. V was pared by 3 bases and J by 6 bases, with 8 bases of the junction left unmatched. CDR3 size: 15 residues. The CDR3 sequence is CASSFSLAEGNEQFF. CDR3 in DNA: TGTGCCAGCAGTTTCTCCCTAGCGGAAGGCAATGAGCAGTTCTTC.

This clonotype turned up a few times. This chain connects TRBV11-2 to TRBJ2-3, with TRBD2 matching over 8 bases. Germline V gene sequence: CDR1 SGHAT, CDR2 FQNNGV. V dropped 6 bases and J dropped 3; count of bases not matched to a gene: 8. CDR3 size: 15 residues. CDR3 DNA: TGTGCCAGCAGGTTTAGCGGGACCCGGACAGATACGCAGTATTTT. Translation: CASRFSGTRTDTQYF.

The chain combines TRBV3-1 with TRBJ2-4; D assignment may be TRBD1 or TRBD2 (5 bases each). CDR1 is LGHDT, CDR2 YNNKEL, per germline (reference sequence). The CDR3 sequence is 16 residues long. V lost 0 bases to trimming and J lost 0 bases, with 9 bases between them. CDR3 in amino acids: CASSQEGVLAKNIQYF. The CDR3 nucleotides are TGTGCCAGCAGCCAAGAGGGGGTCCTAGCCAAAAACATTCAGTACTTC.

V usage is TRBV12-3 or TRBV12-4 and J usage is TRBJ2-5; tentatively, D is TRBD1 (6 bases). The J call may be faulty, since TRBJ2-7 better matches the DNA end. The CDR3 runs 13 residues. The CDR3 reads CASTRDTDYEQYF. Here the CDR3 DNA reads TGTGCCAGCACCAGGGACACGGACTACGAGCAGTACTTC.

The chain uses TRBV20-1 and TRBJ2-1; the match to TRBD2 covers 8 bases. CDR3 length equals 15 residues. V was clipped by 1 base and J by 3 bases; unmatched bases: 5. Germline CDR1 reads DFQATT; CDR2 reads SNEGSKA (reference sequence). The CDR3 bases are TGCAGTGCTAGAGGATCGAGCGGGGGCTACAATGAGCAGTTCTTC. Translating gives CSARGSSGGYNEQFF.

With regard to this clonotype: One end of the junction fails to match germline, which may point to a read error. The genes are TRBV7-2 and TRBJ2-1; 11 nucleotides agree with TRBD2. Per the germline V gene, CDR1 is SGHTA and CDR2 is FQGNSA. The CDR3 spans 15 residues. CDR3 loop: CVSSPLAGAYNEQFF. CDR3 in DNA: TGTGTCAGCAGCCCACTAGCGGGGGCCTACAATGAGCAGTTCTTC.

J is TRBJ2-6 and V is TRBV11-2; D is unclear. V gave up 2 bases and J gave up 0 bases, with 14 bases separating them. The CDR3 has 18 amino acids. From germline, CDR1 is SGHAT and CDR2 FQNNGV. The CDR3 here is CASSLKNYLLSGANVLTF. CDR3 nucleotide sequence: TGTGCCAGCAGCTTAAAGAATTATTTACTCTCTGGGGCCAACGTCCTGACTTTC.

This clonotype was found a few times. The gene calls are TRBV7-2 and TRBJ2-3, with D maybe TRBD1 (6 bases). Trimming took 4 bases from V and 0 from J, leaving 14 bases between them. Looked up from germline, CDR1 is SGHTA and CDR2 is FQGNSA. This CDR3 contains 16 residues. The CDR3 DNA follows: TGTGCCAGCAGCTCTTGGGACACAGGGAGCACAGATACGCAGTATTTT. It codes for CASSSWDTGSTDTQYF.

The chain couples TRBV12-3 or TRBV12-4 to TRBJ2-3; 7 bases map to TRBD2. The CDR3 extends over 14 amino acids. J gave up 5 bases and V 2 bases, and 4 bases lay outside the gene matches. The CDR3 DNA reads TGTGCCAGCAGTTTACTAGCGGAGGGAGATACGCAGTATTTT. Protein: CASSLLAEGDTQYF.

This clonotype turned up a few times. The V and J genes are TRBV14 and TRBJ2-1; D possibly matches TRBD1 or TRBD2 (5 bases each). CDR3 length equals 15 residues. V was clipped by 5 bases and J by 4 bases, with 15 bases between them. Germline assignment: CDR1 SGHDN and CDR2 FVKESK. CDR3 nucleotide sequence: TGTGCCAGCAGCGATCCTGCCGGGGCTTACAATGAGCAGTTCTTC. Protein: CASSDPAGAYNEQFF. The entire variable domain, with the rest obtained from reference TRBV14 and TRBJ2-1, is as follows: EAGVTQFPSHSVIEKGQTVTLRCDPISGHDNLYWYRRVMGKEIKFLLHFVKESKQDESGMPNNRFLAERTGGTYSTLKVQPAELEDSGVYFCASSDPAGAYNEQFFGPGTRLTVL.

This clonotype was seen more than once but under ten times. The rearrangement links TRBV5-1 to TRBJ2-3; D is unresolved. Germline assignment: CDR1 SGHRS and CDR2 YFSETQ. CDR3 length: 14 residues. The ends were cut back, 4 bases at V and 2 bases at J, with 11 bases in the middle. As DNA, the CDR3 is TGCGCCAGCAGCATCTGGGGAAACACAGATACGCAGTATTTT. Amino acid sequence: CASSIWGNTDTQYF.

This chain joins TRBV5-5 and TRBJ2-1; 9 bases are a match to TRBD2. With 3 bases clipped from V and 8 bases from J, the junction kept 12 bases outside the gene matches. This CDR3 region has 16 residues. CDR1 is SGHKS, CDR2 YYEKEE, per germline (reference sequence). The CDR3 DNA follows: TGTGCCAGCAGCTCATCTAGCGGGAACCAGCCGGATGAGCAGTTCTTC. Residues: CASSSSSGNQPDEQFF.

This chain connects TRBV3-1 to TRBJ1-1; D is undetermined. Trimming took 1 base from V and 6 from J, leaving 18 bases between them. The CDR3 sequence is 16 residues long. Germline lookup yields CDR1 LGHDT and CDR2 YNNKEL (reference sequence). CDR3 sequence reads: CASSQGNSQSTPEAFF. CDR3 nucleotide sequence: TGTGCCAGCAGCCAAGGGAACAGCCAGTCTACCCCTGAAGCTTTCTTT.

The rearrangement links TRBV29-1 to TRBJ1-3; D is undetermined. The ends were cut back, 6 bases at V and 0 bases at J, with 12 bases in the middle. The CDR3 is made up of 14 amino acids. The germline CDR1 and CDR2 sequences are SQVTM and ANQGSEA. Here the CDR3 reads CSVVPRDSGNTIYF. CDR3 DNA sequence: TGCAGCGTGGTCCCCCGAGACTCTGGAAACACCATATATTTT.

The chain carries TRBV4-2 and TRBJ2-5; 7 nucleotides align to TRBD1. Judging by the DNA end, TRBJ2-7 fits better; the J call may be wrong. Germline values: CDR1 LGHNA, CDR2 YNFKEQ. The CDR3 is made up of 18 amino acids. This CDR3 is CASSQAGRQGYVTDEQYF. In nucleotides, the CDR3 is TGTGCCAGCAGCCAAGCTGGGAGACAGGGTTACGTGACTGACGAGCAGTACTTC.

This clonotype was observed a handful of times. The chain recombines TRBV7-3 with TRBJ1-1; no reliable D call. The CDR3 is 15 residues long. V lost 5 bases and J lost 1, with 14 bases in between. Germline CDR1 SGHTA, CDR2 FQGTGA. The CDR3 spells CASSLIGGRNTEAFF. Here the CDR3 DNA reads TGTGCCAGCAGCCTAATTGGAGGGAGGAACACTGAAGCTTTCTTT.

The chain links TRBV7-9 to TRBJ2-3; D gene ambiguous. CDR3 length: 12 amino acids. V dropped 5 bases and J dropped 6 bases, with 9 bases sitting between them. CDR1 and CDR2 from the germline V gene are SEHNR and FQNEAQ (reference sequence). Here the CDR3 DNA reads TGTGCCAGCAGCCCGGCCCATGATACGCAGTATTTT. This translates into CASSPAHDTQYF.

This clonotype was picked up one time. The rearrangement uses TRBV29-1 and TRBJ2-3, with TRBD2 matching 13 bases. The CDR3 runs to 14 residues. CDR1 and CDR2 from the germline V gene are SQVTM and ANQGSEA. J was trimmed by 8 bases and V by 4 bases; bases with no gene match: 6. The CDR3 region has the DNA TGCAGCGTTGGGGGACTAGCGGGGCGTGTTACGCAGTATTTT. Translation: CSVGGLAGRVTQYF.

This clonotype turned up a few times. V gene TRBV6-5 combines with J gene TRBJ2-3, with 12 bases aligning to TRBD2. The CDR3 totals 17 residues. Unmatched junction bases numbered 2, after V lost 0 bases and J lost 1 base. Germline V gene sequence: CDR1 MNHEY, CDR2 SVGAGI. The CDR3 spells CASSYSRTSGGTDTQYF. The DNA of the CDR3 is TGTGCCAGCAGTTACTCCCGGACTAGCGGGGGCACAGATACGCAGTATTTT.

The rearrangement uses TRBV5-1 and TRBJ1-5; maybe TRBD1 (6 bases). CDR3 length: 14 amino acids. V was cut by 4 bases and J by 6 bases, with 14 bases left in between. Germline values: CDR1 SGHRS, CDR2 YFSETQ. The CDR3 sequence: CASSPGGAGQPQHF. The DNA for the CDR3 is TGCGCCAGCAGCCCTGGGGGCGCCGGTCAGCCCCAGCATTTT.

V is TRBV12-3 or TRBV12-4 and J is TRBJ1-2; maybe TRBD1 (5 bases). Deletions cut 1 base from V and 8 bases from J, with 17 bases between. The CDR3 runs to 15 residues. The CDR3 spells CASSLVPGDYGGYTF. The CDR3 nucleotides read TGTGCCAGCAGTTTAGTGCCGGGGGACTATGGAGGCTACACCTTC.

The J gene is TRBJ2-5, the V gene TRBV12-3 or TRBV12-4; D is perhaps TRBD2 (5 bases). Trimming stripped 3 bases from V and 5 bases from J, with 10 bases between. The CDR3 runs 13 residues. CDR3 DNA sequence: TGTGCCAGCAGTTTCACTAGTCGGGAGACCCAGTACTTC. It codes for CASSFTSRETQYF.